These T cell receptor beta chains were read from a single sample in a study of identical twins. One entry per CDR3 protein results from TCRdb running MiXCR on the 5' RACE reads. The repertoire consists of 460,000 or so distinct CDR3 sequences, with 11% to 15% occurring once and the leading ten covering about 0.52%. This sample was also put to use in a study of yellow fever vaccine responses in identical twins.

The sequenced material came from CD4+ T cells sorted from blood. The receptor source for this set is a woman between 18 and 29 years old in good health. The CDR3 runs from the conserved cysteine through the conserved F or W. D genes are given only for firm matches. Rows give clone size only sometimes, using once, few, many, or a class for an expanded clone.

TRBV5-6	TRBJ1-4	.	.	TGTGCCAGCAGCTCCACAGGGTCGGGGGAAAAACTGTTTTTT	CASSSTGSGEKLFF
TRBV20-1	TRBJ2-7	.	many	TGCAGTGCGGCATGGCCCGGGCTAGGCGAGCAGTACTTC	CSAAWPGLGEQYF
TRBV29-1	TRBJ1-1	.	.	TGCAGCGTTCCCTCGCCGGCCCTACAGAACACTGAAGCTTTCTTT	CSVPSPALQNTEAFF
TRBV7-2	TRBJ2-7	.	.	TGTGCCAGCAGCTTAGACCCCCCGCCGAGATACGAGCAGTACTTC	CASSLDPPPRYEQYF
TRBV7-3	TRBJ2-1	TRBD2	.	TGTGCCAGCAGCCCGACGGGGGGGCGAAGTGAGCAGTTCTTC	CASSPTGGRSEQFF
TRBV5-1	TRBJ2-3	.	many	TGCGCCAGCAGCCCCCGTGGGCCCACAGATACGCAGTATTTT	CASSPRGPTDTQYF
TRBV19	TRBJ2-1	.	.	TGTGCCAGTAGTATTGCCGACAGGAGCGATGAGCAGTTCTTC	CASSIADRSDEQFF
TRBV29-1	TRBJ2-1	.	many	TGCAGCGGAGGGACTCAAACTTACAATGAGCAGTTCTTC	CSGGTQTYNEQFF
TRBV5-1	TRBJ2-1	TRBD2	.	TGCGCCAGCAGCTTCCCCGGACTAGCGGGGCCCAGAGGGGAGCAGTTCTTC	CASSFPGLAGPRGEQFF
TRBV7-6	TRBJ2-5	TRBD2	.	TGTGCCAGCAGCTCCCACCTAGCGGGGGGGCCGGGGGAGACCCAGTACTTC	CASSSHLAGGPGETQYF
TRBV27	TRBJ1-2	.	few	TGTGCCAGCAGTCAGTCCGGGACGGGCTATGGCTACACCTTC	CASSQSGTGYGYTF
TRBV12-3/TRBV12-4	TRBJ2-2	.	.	TGTGCCAGCAGTTTAGCTGGTGGGAGTCCCGGGGAGCTGTTTTTT	CASSLAGGSPGELFF
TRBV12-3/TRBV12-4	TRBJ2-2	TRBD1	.	TGTGCCAGCCAGGGGGCGCCCACCGGGGAGCTGTTTTTT	CASQGAPTGELFF
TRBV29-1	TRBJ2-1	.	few	TGCAGCGCCGGGCGGGTTGGCGATGAGCAGTTCTTC	CSAGRVGDEQFF